Here is one T cell receptor (beta chain) with its context. The data were obtained in a study of cytomegalovirus exposure and HLA in healthy donors. CDR1 LNHDA and CDR2 SQIVND come from the germline V gene (reference sequence). Trimming shortened V by 8 bases and J by 5 bases, and 15 bases separated the two germline ends. This CDR3 is built from 13 residues. In the PCR, 60 Vbeta and 13 Jbeta primers were used. Assay: immunoSEQ multiplex PCR; the TCRdb copy retains only in-frame clones and omits some. The specimen's table records about 39,000 clones. The receptor comes from a woman in her twenties or thirties in good health and CMV-seropositive. Sequencing was performed on PBMCs. The chain recombines TRBV19 with TRBJ2-5; tentative D call: TRBD1 (5 bases). This CDR3 is CASSNRYGETQYF. DNA for the CDR3: TGTGCCAGTTCGAACAGGTACGGGGAGACCCAGTACTTC.